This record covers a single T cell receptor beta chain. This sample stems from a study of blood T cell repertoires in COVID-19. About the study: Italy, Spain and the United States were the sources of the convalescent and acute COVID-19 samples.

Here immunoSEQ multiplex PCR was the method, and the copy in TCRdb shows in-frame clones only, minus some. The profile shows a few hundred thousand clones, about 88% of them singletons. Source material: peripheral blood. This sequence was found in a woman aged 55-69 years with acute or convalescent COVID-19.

In nucleotides, the CDR3 is TGTGCCGCCCAAGCCAAGGGAGGGGGAGAGTATGGCTACACCTTC. Its translation: CAAQAKGGGEYGYTF. This chain links TRBV24-1 with TRBJ1-2; perhaps TRBD1 as D (6 bases). From germline, CDR1 is KGHDR and CDR2 SFDVKD. Trimming removed 12 bases at V and 5 bases at J, with 24 bases between. This CDR3 contains 15 residues.